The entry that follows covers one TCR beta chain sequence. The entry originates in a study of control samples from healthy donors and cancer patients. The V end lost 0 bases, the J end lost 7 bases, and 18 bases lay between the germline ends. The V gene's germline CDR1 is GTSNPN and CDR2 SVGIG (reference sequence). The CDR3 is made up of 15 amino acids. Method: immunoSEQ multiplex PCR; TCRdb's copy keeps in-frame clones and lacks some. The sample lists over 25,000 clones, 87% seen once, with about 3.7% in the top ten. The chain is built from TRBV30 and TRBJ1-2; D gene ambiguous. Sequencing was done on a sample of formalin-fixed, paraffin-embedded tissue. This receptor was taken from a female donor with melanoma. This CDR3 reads CAWSVGWRDAAGYTF. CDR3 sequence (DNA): TGTGCCTGGAGTGTCGGGTGGAGGGATGCGGCTGGCTACACCTTC.